This is a list of T cell receptor beta chains from one sample in a study of T cells in Graves' hyperthyroidism and ophthalmopathy. MiXCR, run by TCRdb on the multiplex PCR reads, gives a single entry per CDR3 protein. This sample has 280,000 or so distinct CDR3 sequences, with less than 30% found just once. Input material: blood. Source of these receptors: a man aged 35 to 55 with Graves' hyperthyroidism that later progressed to Graves' ophthalmopathy. Both conserved end residues are part of each CDR3. A D gene is named only where the DNA matches it firmly. Only part of the rows carry a size: once, few, many, or a class if the clone is expanded.

TRBV12-3/TRBV12-4	many	TRBJ1-6	TRBD1	TGTGCCAGCAGCCGCCGCCGGACAGGGTATTCACCCCTCCACTTT	CASSRRRTGYSPLHF
TRBV10-1	many	TRBJ2-3	NA	TGCGCCAGCAGTGAATGGAAGTCTAGCACAGATACGCAGTATTTT	CASSEWKSSTDTQYF
TRBV5-4	many	TRBJ2-2	NA	TGTGCCAGCAGCTCTCAATACACCGGGGAGCTGTTTTTT	CASSSQYTGELFF
TRBV7-2	many	TRBJ1-1	TRBD1	TGTGCCAGCAGCTTAGTGAACAGGGGACCTACTGAAGCTTTCTTT	CASSLVNRGPTEAFF
TRBV11-3	many	TRBJ2-7	NA	TGTGCCAGCAGCTTAGATTTCGGAGCCTACGAGCAGTACTTC	CASSLDFGAYEQYF
TRBV4-1	NA	TRBJ1-1	NA	TGCGCCAGCAGCCAAGAAACAGCTTTGAACACTGAAGCTTTCTTT	CASSQETALNTEAFF
TRBV7-3	many	TRBJ2-3	NA	TGTGCCAGCAGCTTAAGGGGCGGGGGCACAGATACGCAGTATTTT	CASSLRGGGTDTQYF
TRBV27	NA	TRBJ2-7	TRBD2	TGTGCCAGCAGTCCGACACCCGGACTAGCGGGAGGGGTGCAAGAGCAGTACTTC	CASSPTPGLAGGVQEQYF
TRBV5-1	few	TRBJ2-7	NA	TGCGCCAGCAGCTTTACGTACAGGGGGGGTCACGAGCAGTACTTC	CASSFTYRGGHEQYF
TRBV4-1	many	TRBJ2-7	NA	TGCGCCAGCAGCATTGATACGTACTCCTACGAGCAGTACTTC	CASSIDTYSYEQYF
TRBV30	many	TRBJ2-7	TRBD1	TGTGCCTGGAATAGGGGGCAGGACGAGCAGTACTTC	CAWNRGQDEQYF
TRBV7-6	many	TRBJ2-2	TRBD2	TGTGCCAGCAGCTTAGGGCTAGCGGGGGCGACCGGGGAGCTGTTTTTT	CASSLGLAGATGELFF
TRBV6-5	NA	TRBJ2-7	NA	TGTGCCAGCAGTTACTCGGATGCAGGGCCCTACGAGCAGTACTTC	CASSYSDAGPYEQYF
TRBV10-3	NA	TRBJ2-5	NA	TGTGCCATCAGTGAAAACGCCCAAGAGACCCAGTACTTC	CAISENAQETQYF
TRBV11-2	many	TRBJ2-6	NA	TGTGCCAGCAGCTTAGAACTCCTCGGTGGGTCTGGGGCCAACGTCCTGACTTTC	CASSLELLGGSGANVLTF
TRBV27	many	TRBJ2-7	NA	TGTGCCAGCAGTCGGGAGATGAGAAGGGGGCCTTTCTACGAGCAGTACTTC	CASSREMRRGPFYEQYF
TRBV25-1	NA	TRBJ1-6	NA	TGTGCCAGCAGTGAATTCGGGACCCCAAAGGGGCCCTATAATTCACCCCTCCACTTT	CASSEFGTPKGPYNSPLHF
TRBV12-3/TRBV12-4	few	TRBJ2-6	TRBD2	TGTGCCAGCAGTGGAGACGGGGGGTCTGGGGCCAACGTCCTGACTTTC	CASSGDGGSGANVLTF
TRBV6-2/TRBV6-3	NA	TRBJ1-2	NA	TGTGCCAGCAGACTGAGAGGACCAGGAGTCTTCTATGGCTACACCTTC	CASRLRGPGVFYGYTF
TRBV18	many	TRBJ2-6	NA	TGTGCCAGCTCACTCCTATCTCCCTCTGGGGCCAACGTCCTGACTTTC	CASSLLSPSGANVLTF
TRBV28	many	TRBJ2-2	TRBD2	TGTGCCAGCACCTGGGGGGGTTCGGCCGGGGAGCTGTTTTTT	CASTWGGSAGELFF
TRBV7-6	many	TRBJ1-1	TRBD1	TGTGCCAGCAGCTTAGCCCCCAGGGGGTCTGAAGCTTTCTTT	CASSLAPRGSEAFF
TRBV5-4	NA	TRBJ1-5	NA	TGTGCCAGCAGCTTGGACGGGACGTGGGGGGGCAATCAGCCCCAGCATTTT	CASSLDGTWGGNQPQHF
TRBV7-2	NA	TRBJ2-2	NA	TGTGCCAGCAGCTTAGTGGGACAAATCGGCGGGGAGCTGTTTTTT	CASSLVGQIGGELFF
TRBV11-2	NA	TRBJ1-2	NA	TGTGCCAGCAGCTTTCGTGTAGGGCTTAACTATGGCTACACCTTC	CASSFRVGLNYGYTF
TRBV12-3/TRBV12-4	many	TRBJ2-7	NA	TGTGCCAGCAGTGGATCCCTAAGAGAGCAGTACTTC	CASSGSLREQYF
TRBV30	NA	TRBJ1-1	NA	TGTGCCTGGGGTGTGCCATACAGGGTTGGCTGGAACACTGAAGCTTTCTTT	CAWGVPYRVGWNTEAFF
TRBV7-3	many	TRBJ2-2	NA	TGTGCCAGCAGCACCCTCGCGAACACCGGGGAGCTGTTTTTT	CASSTLANTGELFF
TRBV6-2/TRBV6-3	NA	TRBJ2-7	TRBD2	TGTGCCAGCAGTGGATCAGCGGGGGGATACGAGCAGTACTTC	CASSGSAGGYEQYF
TRBV12-3/TRBV12-4	NA	TRBJ2-7	TRBD1	TGTGCCAGCAGTTTAGGGGGACAGGGGGAATACGAGCAGTACTTC	CASSLGGQGEYEQYF
TRBV30	many	TRBJ2-7	NA	TGTGCCTGGAGAGACAACAGGGACGAGCAGTACTTC	CAWRDNRDEQYF
TRBV12-3/TRBV12-4	many	TRBJ1-1	TRBD1	TGTGCCAGCAGTTTCAGGGGGTTAATCAACACTGAAGCTTTCTTT	CASSFRGLINTEAFF
TRBV12-3/TRBV12-4	NA	TRBJ1-1	NA	TGTGCCAGCACCCTAGGACAGACGGGGGAAGCTTTCTTT	CASTLGQTGEAFF
TRBV10-3	many	TRBJ1-1	NA	TGTGCCATCAGTGAGTTAGGCGGCGGGAAATTTGGTGAAGCTTTCTTT	CAISELGGGKFGEAFF
TRBV14	few	TRBJ1-2	TRBD1	TGTGCCAGCAGCCAAGACCTGACAGGGGACTATGGCTACACCTTC	CASSQDLTGDYGYTF
TRBV12-3/TRBV12-4	many	TRBJ2-5	NA	TGTGCCAGCAGTGTCTGGCATGAGACCCAGTACTTC	CASSVWHETQYF
TRBV11-2	many	TRBJ2-3	TRBD2	TGTGCCAGCAGCATAAGAGCGGGAGGGGGTACAGATACGCAGTATTTT	CASSIRAGGGTDTQYF
TRBV12-3/TRBV12-4	many	TRBJ2-7	NA	TGTGCCAGCAGTACCCCGGGACTCCCGGAGGAGCAGTACTTC	CASSTPGLPEEQYF
TRBV5-1	few	TRBJ2-1	TRBD2	TGCGCCAGCACACTTGGTACTAGCGGGGGGAATGAGCAGTTCTTC	CASTLGTSGGNEQFF
TRBV2	NA	TRBJ2-7	NA	TGTGCCAGCAGTGGCCAGGGAGTAATGGACGAGCAGTACTTC	CASSGQGVMDEQYF
TRBV2	NA	TRBJ2-7	NA	TGTGCCAGCAGTCAGCGGTCCCAGTACTTC	CASSQRSQYF
TRBV14	many	TRBJ2-2	NA	TGTGCCAGCAGCCAAGAAATTGCGTACACCGGGGAGCTGTTTTTT	CASSQEIAYTGELFF
TRBV10-2	many	TRBJ2-2	NA	TGCGCCAGCAGTCCGGTGGCCGGGGAGCTGTTTTTT	CASSPVAGELFF